The subject of this entry is one TCR beta chain. Via MiXCR, TCRdb re-called the RT-PCR reads, giving one row per CDR3 protein. The sample consists of hundreds of thousands of distinct CDR3 sequences, more than 13% of them appearing once. This CDR3 is 14 amino acids long. With 6 bases removed from V and 4 bases from J, the gap between germline ends came to 15 bases. The chain couples TRBV12-3 or TRBV12-4 to TRBJ1-2; D call uncertain. The TCR was taken from a female donor in good health, serving as a healthy control. Sequencing was done on a sample of memory CD4+ T cells from blood. This CDR3 is CASRRTAAGYGYTF. In DNA, the CDR3 is TGTGCCAGCAGACGTACAGCGGCTGGCTATGGCTACACCTTC.